This is a list of T cell receptor beta chains from one sample in a study of CD8+ T cells in alopecia areata. Some clones are missing from TCRdb's copy, which holds only in-frame ones; the method was immunoSEQ multiplex PCR. The sample carries about 97,000 clones, about 40% recorded once. Sequenced: CD4+ T cells sorted from blood. The receptors were gathered from a human donor with alopecia areata. Each CDR3 is given with its conserved first and last residue.

V	J	CDR3
TRBV7-9	TRBJ2-3	CASSRDSTDTQYF
TRBV5-1	TRBJ1-1	CASSYTLGQATEAFF
TRBV7-2	TRBJ2-2	CASSVRLGNTGELFF
TRBV6-5	TRBJ2-1	CASKGQATYNEQFF
TRBV4-3	TRBJ2-3	CASSQDVAGDHTDTQYF
TRBV7-3	TRBJ2-1	CASSFSGASYNEQFF
TRBV29-1	TRBJ2-7	CSVEVTYEQYF
TRBV5-4	TRBJ2-3	CASSFPQDPDTQYF
TRBV7-2	TRBJ2-1	CASSPRDGALYNEQFF
TRBV19	TRBJ1-2	CASSMKGQDYGYTF